The rows below give T cell receptor beta chains drawn from one sample of a study of tumor-infiltrating lymphocytes in localized non-small cell lung cancer. Measured with immunoSEQ multiplex PCR; TCRdb has only the in-frame clones, and not every one. The repertoire holds 5,500 to 8,500 clones, with around 70% as singletons. Sequencing used lung tumor tissue. Receptors originate from a human donor with non-small cell lung cancer. The CDR3 runs from the conserved cysteine through the conserved F or W. The order of the fields is V gene, clone size, J gene, D gene, CDR3 DNA, CDR3 protein. D genes are given only for firm matches. The listing skips clone size in some rows; elsewhere it reads once, few, many or a size class.

>TRBV11-3|.|TRBJ1-4|TRBD1
TGTGCCAGCAGCTTAGGTTGGCAGGGGGATGAAAAACTGTTTTTT
CASSLGWQGDEKLFF
>TRBV25-1|.|TRBJ2-2|.
TGTGCCAGCAGTGATGGTAGGGGTCACCGGAACACCGGGGAGCTGTTTTTT
CASSDGRGHRNTGELFF
>TRBV7-2|.|TRBJ1-5|.
TGTGCCAGCAGCCTATGGAGGGATCAGCCCCAGCATTTT
CASSLWRDQPQHF
>TRBV11-2|.|TRBJ2-2|.
TGTGCCAGCAGCCCGTCGAGCGGGGAGCTGTTTTTT
CASSPSSGELFF
>TRBV4-1|.|TRBJ2-2|.
TGCGCCAGCAGCCAAGAGGGCGGGAACGGCGGGGAGCTGTTTTTT
CASSQEGGNGGELFF
>TRBV7-9|few|TRBJ2-3|.
TGTGCCAGCAGCTTAGCCCAGGGGGGGTGGACAGATACGCAGTATTTT
CASSLAQGGWTDTQYF
>TRBV10-3|.|TRBJ1-3|.
TGTGCCATGACCGGGACGCCTGGAAACACCATATATTTT
CAMTGTPGNTIYF
>TRBV11-2|.|TRBJ2-3|.
TGTGCCAGCAGCCCCTATCGACTTTTCCGGCCTACAGATACGCAGTATTTT
CASSPYRLFRPTDTQYF
>TRBV29-1|.|TRBJ1-4|.
TGCAGCGGGGGGTATAATGAAAAACTGTTTTTT
CSGGYNEKLFF
>TRBV13|.|TRBJ2-3|TRBD2
TGTGCCAGCAGCCAAGGGACTAGCGGGAGACCAGATACGCAGTATTTT
CASSQGTSGRPDTQYF
>TRBV19|.|TRBJ2-2|TRBD2
TGTGCCAGTAGAGTAGCGGGAGCCAATGGAGGAAACACCGGGGAGCTGTTTTTT
CASRVAGANGGNTGELFF
>TRBV7-9|.|TRBJ2-5|TRBD1
TGTGCCAGCAGCTCTCAGCGACAGGGGAGTATTCGAGAGACCCAGTACTTC
CASSSQRQGSIRETQYF
>TRBV5-1|.|TRBJ1-4|.
TGCGCCAGCAGCCGGGTCTCAACTAATGAAAAACTGTTTTTT
CASSRVSTNEKLFF
>TRBV29-1|once|TRBJ2-1|.
TGCAGCGTGCGGGGACAGTTCGATGAGCAGTTCTTC
CSVRGQFDEQFF
>TRBV7-9|once|TRBJ1-2|.
TGTGCCAGCAGCTTAGGTATGGGGACGGACTATGGCTACACCTTC
CASSLGMGTDYGYTF
>TRBV7-9|once|TRBJ1-5|.
TGTGCCAGCAGCTTAGGGGACGGGACCGGGCGGCCCCAGCATTTT
CASSLGDGTGRPQHF
>TRBV2|.|TRBJ2-7|TRBD1
TGTGCCAGCAACCCGGACAGGGGGAGCTACGAGCAGTACTTC
CASNPDRGSYEQYF
>TRBV15|.|TRBJ1-5|TRBD1
TGTGCCACCAGCAGAGGGACAGGGGGCGATCAGCCCCAGCATTTT
CATSRGTGGDQPQHF
>TRBV27|.|TRBJ1-5|.
TGTGCCAGCAGTCCGGGGGGGGGCAATCAGCCCCAGCATTTT
CASSPGGGNQPQHF
>TRBV11-2|.|TRBJ2-7|TRBD1
TGTGCCAGCAGCCCCGGACAGGGACACTACGAGCAGTACTTC
CASSPGQGHYEQYF
>TRBV11-2|.|TRBJ1-1|.
TGTGCCAGCAGCTTAGGCTCGGACACTGAAGCTTTCTTT
CASSLGSDTEAFF
>TRBV4-2|.|TRBJ1-2|.
TGTGCCAGCAGCCAACTAGACAGCCTCTATGGCTACACCTTC
CASSQLDSLYGYTF
>TRBV5-5|.|TRBJ1-6|.
TGTGCCAGCACACCAAACAAGACGGAGAAGGATAATTCACCCCTCCACTTT
CASTPNKTEKDNSPLHF
>TRBV9|.|TRBJ2-3|.
TGTGCCAGCAGCGTCAGGATTACAGATACGCAGTATTTT
CASSVRITDTQYF
>TRBV7-7|once|TRBJ2-2|TRBD1
TGTGCCAGCAGCTTAGCGACAGGGACAGCCGGGGAGCTGTTTTTT
CASSLATGTAGELFF